This T cell receptor (beta chain) was recorded in a study of regulatory T cells in long-lasting Graves disease. Study as a whole: It was over 5 years of antithyroid drugs, with positive TSH receptor antibodies, that meant persistent Graves' disease.

Study-level results: Fewer public clonotypes were shared by new patients (966) than by persistent patients (around 2,900). It was peripheral blood alone, not thyroid tissue, that was studied.

In building TCR beta libraries, iRepertoire HTBI primers were used together with Arm-PCR of CDR3 regions. TCRdb recomputed calls from the multiplex PCR reads with MiXCR, one row per CDR3 protein. The data show 400,000 to 500,000 distinct CDR3 sequences, around 20% seen once. The CDR3 runs 14 residues. Germline V gene sequence: CDR1 MNHNS, CDR2 SASEGT. With 6 bases clipped from V and 3 bases from J, the junction kept 7 bases outside the gene matches. Time point noted: persistent/refractory GD, antithyroid drugs over 5 years with positive TRAb. The TCR library used RNA extracted from PBMCs. Collection of peripheral blood (about 10 milliliters) was done using EDTA tubes. This clonotype was observed a handful of times. Its antigen remains unknown.

The clonotype was recovered from a female donor with Graves disease. The sample here was peripheral blood mononuclear cells (PBMCs), taken when the disease was refractory, from a patient treated with antithyroid drugs. V gene TRBV6-1 combines with J gene TRBJ2-7; 8 bases are a match to TRBD2. The CDR3 is CASSHGGGGYEQYF. The DNA of the CDR3 is TGTGCCAGCAGCCACGGGGGGGGGGGCTACGAGCAGTACTTC.